This record looks at one T cell receptor beta chain sequence and its context. The record originates from a study of long-term antiretroviral therapy in people with HIV. Samples were assayed with immunoSEQ v3.0 at survey level. Method: immunoSEQ multiplex PCR; TCRdb's copy keeps in-frame clones and lacks some. This table holds tens of thousands of clones, 75% to 90% found once. The V gene's germline CDR1 is LNHNV and CDR2 YYDKDF (reference sequence). V lost 2 bases and J 1 base, leaving 11 bases between the germline ends. The CDR3 loop spans 15 amino acids. This clonotype was sampled from a man in his fifties or sixties with HIV. The chain recombines TRBV15 with TRBJ1-1; TRBD1 might be the D (5 bases). This specimen was unsorted PBMCs, taken 2.9 years after starting antiretroviral therapy. CDR3 sequence: CATSRPGTGNTEAFF. CDR3 coding DNA: TGTGCCACCAGCAGACCGGGGACGGGGAACACTGAAGCTTTCTTT.